This TCR beta chain was documented in a study of T cell responses to AZD1222 COVID-19 vaccine. This CDR3 has 13 residues. Trimming took off 5 bases at V and 4 bases at J, with 11 bases between the two ends. CDR1 is SEHNR and CDR2 is FQNEAQ in the germline V gene (reference sequence). In regard to this clone: The antigen is undetermined.

Study-level findings and limits: The CD4 TCRs associated with vaccination extended across spike and predominated at 160-218 and 743-854.

Profiled with immunoSEQ multiplex PCR; TCRdb holds only in-frame clones, not every one. Among 55,000 to 80,000 clones listed, around three quarters were seen once. Sequencing was performed on peripheral blood, taken on day 0 of AZD1222 vaccination. This sequence originates from an adult in good health. This chain uses TRBV7-9 with TRBJ1-2, with D maybe TRBD1 (5 bases). In nucleotides, the CDR3 is TGTGCCAGCAGCGCCGGGACGGCCTATGGCTACACCTTC. Translated, it gives CASSAGTAYGYTF. Looking up the rest from reference TRBV7-9 and TRBJ1-2 gives the full variable domain: DTGVSQNPRHKITKRGQNVTFRCDPISEHNRLYWYRQTLGQGPEFLTYFQNEAQLEKSRLLSDRFSAERPKGSFSTLEIQRTEQGDSAMYLCASSAGTAYGYTFGSGTRLTVV.